The 27 T cell receptor beta chains presented below share a single source sample, sequenced in a study of response to subunit inactivated influenza vaccine. TCRdb itself ran the RT-PCR reads through MiXCR, one entry per CDR3 protein. This table has 650,000 to 800,000 distinct CDR3 sequences, approximately 17% appearing once. Here the sequenced sample was PBMCs from blood, taken 5 days after vaccination. The origin of the receptors is a man aged 45-65 years who received an inactivated influenza vaccine.

The chain couples TRBV20-1 to TRBJ1-1, with 7 bases fitting TRBD1. Germline V gene sequence: CDR1 DFQATT, CDR2 SNEGSKA (reference sequence). The CDR3 runs to 14 residues. The V and J ends lost 2 bases and 4 bases, in that order; junction bases with no gene match: 7. The CDR3 nucleotides are TGCAGTGCTAGACCAGACAGGGTGGTCACTGAAGCTTTCTTT. Encoded protein: CSARPDRVVTEAFF.

This clonotype was seen more than once but under ten times. The chain links TRBV4-1 to TRBJ1-1, with D possibly matching TRBD1 (6 bases). Germline V gene lookup returns CDR1 MGHRA and CDR2 YSYEKL. Trimming cost V 4 bases and J 7 bases, with 13 bases left between them. The CDR3 contains 13 residues. The CDR3 nucleotides read TGCGCCAGCAGCCCCGTCGACAGGATTGAAGCTTTCTTT. Translating it yields CASSPVDRIEAFF.

The genes are TRBV18 and TRBJ1-2; 10 nucleotides agree with TRBD1. After removal of 6 bases from V and 4 bases from J, the junction contained 8 bases not matched to a gene. The CDR3 runs 15 residues. Germline loops: CDR1 KGHSH, CDR2 LQKENI. The CDR3 protein is CASSLSGQGTYGYTF. DNA for the CDR3: TGTGCCAGCTCCCTCTCGGGACAGGGGACCTATGGCTACACCTTC. Using reference TRBV18 and TRBJ1-2 for the parts outside the CDR3, the full variable domain is NAGVMQNPRHLVRRRGQEARLRCSPMKGHSHVYWYRQLPEEGLKFMVYLQKENIIDESGMPKERFSAEFPKEGPSILRIQQVVRGDSAAYFCASSLSGQGTYGYTFGSGTRLTVV.

This clonotype was seen more than once but under ten times. The chain combines TRBV5-1 with TRBJ1-4; 8 bases map to TRBD1. CDR1 is SGHRS, CDR2 YFSETQ, per germline. V lost 4 bases to trimming and J lost 5 bases; unmatched junction nucleotides: 7. The CDR3 is 15 residues long. The CDR3 reads CASSGTGTGNEKLFF. DNA of the CDR3: TGCGCCAGCAGCGGAACCGGGACAGGAAATGAAAAACTGTTTTTT. Full variable domain (outside the CDR3, taken from reference TRBV5-1 and TRBJ1-4): KAGVTQTPRYLIKTRGQQVTLSCSPISGHRSVSWYQQTPGQGLQFLFEYFSETQRNKGNFPGRFSGRQFSNSRSEMNVSTLELGDSALYLCASSGTGTGNEKLFFGSGTQLSVL.

V is TRBV20-1 and J is TRBJ2-7, with a weak D call TRBD2 (7 bases). From germline, CDR1 is DFQATT and CDR2 SNEGSKA (reference sequence). This CDR3 is 13 amino acids long. Trimming shortened V by 6 bases and J by 5 bases, and 17 bases separated the two germline ends. The CDR3 spells CSAGGDLNDEQYF. The CDR3 DNA reads TGCAGTGCAGGGGGGGATTTAAACGACGAGCAGTACTTC.

Regarding this clonotype: Just one base apart from a much larger clone, this may be a read error. The rearrangement uses TRBV2 and TRBJ2-7; no clear D. Per germline, CDR1 SNHLY and CDR2 FYNNEI. CDR3 length: 13 residues. The CDR3 DNA follows: TGTGCCAGCAGTGAATTAACCTCCTTCGAGCAGTACTTC. Protein product: CASSELTSFEQYF.

CDR3 coding DNA: TGTGCCAGCTCACCGGTGACAGGGGACAATGAGCAGTTCTTC. Residues: CASSPVTGDNEQFF. This chain connects TRBV18 to TRBJ2-1, with 8 bases that match TRBD1. The length of the CDR3 is 14 residues. CDR1 is KGHSH, CDR2 LQKENI, per germline. Trimming at V came to 3 bases and at J to 5 bases, leaving 3 bases not matched to a gene.

This clonotype was counted a few times. V is TRBV5-1 and J is TRBJ2-1; TRBD2 agrees at 7 bases. The CDR3 runs 14 residues. Germline V gene data show CDR1 as SGHRS and CDR2 as YFSETQ. After removal of 6 bases from V and 9 bases from J, the junction contained 12 bases not matched to a gene. As DNA, the CDR3 is TGCGCCAGCACAGGAGATCGGGGGGTTCCTGAGCAGTTCTTC. Translation: CASTGDRGVPEQFF.

The chain has TRBV7-6 and TRBJ2-1, with D perhaps being TRBD1 or TRBD2 (6 bases each). CDR3 size: 16 residues. Germline-derived CDR1 and CDR2 are SGHVS and FNYEAQ. Trimming left V 1 base short and J 8 bases short, with 18 bases between. CDR3: CASSLDLTTRGDEQFF. The CDR3 DNA is TGTGCCAGCAGCTTAGATTTAACTACAAGGGGGGATGAGCAGTTCTTC.

The chain links TRBV20-1 to TRBJ2-7; D is possibly TRBD2 (5 bases). The CDR3 runs to 13 residues. Germline V lookup: CDR1 DFQATT, CDR2 SNEGSKA (reference sequence). V gave up 1 base and J gave up 4 bases, with 11 bases separating them. CDR3 in amino acids: CSARAGSEYEQYF. CDR3 DNA sequence: TGCAGTGCTAGAGCGGGTAGCGAGTACGAGCAGTACTTC.

This clonotype has just a few counts. The chain has TRBV6-5 and TRBJ2-2, with D possibly matching TRBD1 (5 bases). The CDR3 length is 16 residues. Trimming took 4 bases from V and 3 from J, leaving 15 bases between them. In germline, CDR1 is MNHEY, CDR2 SVGAGI. The CDR3: CASSSLGVSDTGELFF. CDR3 DNA sequence: TGTGCCAGCAGTTCCCTAGGGGTGTCGGACACCGGGGAGCTGTTTTTT.

This clonotype was seen only a few times. This chain uses TRBV28 with TRBJ1-2, with D unresolved. With 4 bases removed from V and 4 bases from J, the gap between germline ends came to 19 bases. The germline CDR1 and CDR2 sequences are MDHEN and SYDVKM. The CDR3 extends over 16 amino acids. The CDR3 spells CASSSPTLNWGYGYTF. DNA of the CDR3: TGTGCCAGCAGTTCCCCGACACTGAACTGGGGCTATGGCTACACCTTC.

The chain has TRBV9 and TRBJ2-7; 9 bases line up with TRBD2. Germline loops: CDR1 SGDLS, CDR2 YYNGEE. There are 17 residues in the CDR3. V gave up 4 bases and J gave up 1 base; unmatched junction bases: 12. CDR3 region: CASSRDVAGEVSYEQYF. DNA of the CDR3: TGTGCCAGCAGCAGAGATGTAGCGGGAGAGGTGTCCTACGAGCAGTACTTC.

This clonotype has at least ten counts. The chain employs TRBV12-3 or TRBV12-4 and TRBJ2-5; weak D call: TRBD1 (5 bases). The CDR3 loop spans 13 amino acids. V was shortened by 5 bases and J by 6 bases, with 13 bases between the two germline ends. The DNA for the CDR3 is TGTGCCAGCAGTGTCTCGACAGATAAGACCCAGTACTTC. Its translation is CASSVSTDKTQYF.

The chain joins TRBV20-1 to TRBJ2-7, with a tentative D call TRBD2 (6 bases). Trimming left V 5 bases short and J 4 bases short, with 15 bases between. Germline CDR1 and CDR2: DFQATT and SNEGSKA (reference sequence). This CDR3 contains 13 residues. CDR3 in amino acids: CSAGGAKDYEQYF. CDR3 coding DNA: TGCAGTGCTGGAGGGGCTAAGGATTACGAGCAGTACTTC.

This chain joins TRBV12-3 or TRBV12-4 and TRBJ2-5, with D unclear. The V end was cut by 3 bases, the J end by 6 bases, with 11 bases between. This CDR3 has 13 amino acids. As DNA, the CDR3 is TGTGCCAGCAGTTTTTCCTGGCAAAAGACCCAGTACTTC. This encodes CASSFSWQKTQYF.

This clonotype was counted a few times. The chain carries TRBV30 and TRBJ1-1, with D perhaps TRBD1 (6 bases). The CDR3 runs 12 residues. CDR1 and CDR2 from the germline V gene are GTSNPN and SVGIG (reference sequence). Trimming removed 6 bases from V and 5 bases from J, with 13 bases in between. CDR3 nucleotide sequence: TGTGCCTGCCGGGGGGCGGAAACTGAAGCTTTCTTT. Amino acids: CACRGAETEAFF.

The chain is built from TRBV20-1 and TRBJ1-4; 7 nucleotides agree with TRBD1. Trimming at V came to 2 bases and at J to 8 bases, leaving 11 bases not matched to a gene. The CDR3 has 15 amino acids. Germline V lookup: CDR1 DFQATT, CDR2 SNEGSKA (reference sequence). CDR3 in amino acids: CSARSPTGPGEKLFF. In DNA, the CDR3 is TGCAGTGCTAGATCCCCGACAGGGCCTGGAGAAAAACTGTTTTTT.

The gene calls are TRBV6-1 and TRBJ2-2; D is perhaps TRBD2 (5 bases). The CDR3 sequence is 15 residues long. CDR1 and CDR2 (germline): MNHNS, SASEGT. The V end was cut by 5 bases, the J end by 3 bases, with 13 bases between. The CDR3 spells CASSPIGSDTGELFF. The CDR3 coding sequence is TGTGCCAGCAGTCCAATAGGGAGTGACACCGGGGAGCTGTTTTTT.

V gene TRBV10-3 combines with J gene TRBJ2-3, with 11 bases matching TRBD2. V lost 6 bases to trimming and J lost 2 bases; unmatched junction nucleotides: 4. The CDR3 sequence is 15 residues long. CDR1 and CDR2 from the germline V gene are ENHRY and SYGVKD. This CDR3 reads CAISKTSGDTDTQYF. In DNA form, the CDR3 reads TGTGCCATCAGCAAGACTAGCGGGGACACAGATACGCAGTATTTT.

V usage is TRBV7-9 and J usage is TRBJ2-7; 9 nucleotides align to TRBD2. The trim removed 5 bases at V and 5 bases at J, leaving 13 bases unmatched. The length of the CDR3 is 16 residues. CDR1 SEHNR and CDR2 FQNEAQ come from the germline V gene (reference sequence). The CDR3 sequence is CASSPPSAGGPNEQYF. The CDR3 DNA reads as TGTGCCAGCAGCCCACCATCGGCGGGAGGGCCTAACGAGCAGTACTTC.

This clonotype showed up just a few times. The chain couples TRBV7-9 to TRBJ2-1, with TRBD2 identical over 10 bases. The CDR3 has 15 amino acids. V was clipped by 5 bases and J by 15 bases; unmatched bases: 16. Per germline, CDR1 SEHNR and CDR2 FQNEAQ (reference sequence). CDR3 in amino acids: CASSPHVAGGFIWFF. For the CDR3, the DNA is TGTGCCAGCAGCCCCCATGTAGCGGGGGGATTTATCTGGTTCTTC. Filled out from reference TRBV7-9 and TRBJ2-1, the complete variable domain reads DTGVSQNPRHKITKRGQNVTFRCDPISEHNRLYWYRQTLGQGPEFLTYFQNEAQLEKSRLLSDRFSAERPKGSFSTLEIQRTEQGDSAMYLCASSPHVAGGFIWFFGPGTRLTVL.

The rearrangement uses TRBV7-2 and TRBJ2-1; the D gene is possibly TRBD2 (6 bases). CDR3 size: 15 residues. The V and J ends lost 5 bases and 2 bases respectively, with 13 bases between them. Per germline, CDR1 SGHTA and CDR2 FQGNSA. DNA of the CDR3: TGTGCCAGCAGCCCTCGGGAGACTCCCTACAATGAGCAGTTCTTC. Residues: CASSPRETPYNEQFF.

This clonotype was seen more than once but under ten times. The V and J genes are TRBV6-4 and TRBJ1-1; D not resolved. Deletions cut 6 bases from V and 1 base from J, with 9 bases between. Germline loops: CDR1 MRHNA, CDR2 SNTAGT. This CDR3 comprises 13 residues. This CDR3 is CASRQEENTEAFF. CDR3 coding DNA: TGTGCCAGCAGGCAGGAGGAGAACACTGAAGCTTTCTTT.

This chain uses TRBV11-2 with TRBJ2-7, with a tentative D call TRBD1 (6 bases). The CDR3 loop spans 15 amino acids. V was shortened by 5 bases and J by 1 base, with 15 bases between the two germline ends. Germline V lookup: CDR1 SGHAT, CDR2 FQNNGV. The CDR3 region is CASSARDRTSYEQYF. The CDR3 DNA is TGTGCCAGCAGCGCTAGAGACAGGACTTCCTACGAGCAGTACTTC.

In its sample, this clonotype was seen many times. The V and J genes are TRBV7-2 and TRBJ2-3; a possible D gene is TRBD1 (6 bases). The CDR3 extends over 15 amino acids. Trimming cost V 2 bases and J 4 bases, with 13 bases left between them. Germline V gene lookup returns CDR1 SGHTA and CDR2 FQGNSA. This chain's CDR3 is CASSLLQGTADTQYF. The CDR3 DNA reads TGTGCCAGCAGCTTATTGCAGGGGACGGCAGATACGCAGTATTTT.

This clonotype was seen more than once but under ten times. J is TRBJ2-7 and V is TRBV29-1; 11 bases map to TRBD1. Germline trimming cut 5 bases from V and 5 bases from J; bases unmatched to any gene: 11. Germline V gene sequence: CDR1 SQVTM, CDR2 ANQGSEA. This CDR3 is 15 amino acids long. The CDR3 reads CSVLGWGQGVNEQYF. The CDR3 DNA is TGCAGCGTTCTCGGGTGGGGACAGGGGGTTAACGAGCAGTACTTC.